This TCR beta chain was recovered during a study of blood T cell repertoires in COVID-19. Study as a whole: Samples came from the United States, Italy and Spain, spanning acute and convalescent COVID-19. T cells, B-cell-depleted T cells, or PBMCs supplied cDNA or gDNA.

CDR1 and CDR2 (germline): MNHEY, SMNVEV (reference sequence). Trimming removed 6 bases from V and 1 base from J, with 13 bases in between. There are 15 residues in the CDR3. The Seattle site enrolled patients during active infection and followed them longitudinally. As originally analysed: Scientists estimated how many nucleated cells there were by amplifying reference gene primers. Here immunoSEQ multiplex PCR was the method, and the copy in TCRdb shows in-frame clones only, minus some. The V and J calls and clone size come from that table; D and trimming were worked out from the DNA. The repertoire holds roughly 150,000 clones, 70% to 90% seen once, with roughly 8% in the top ten. This clone was observed a single time.

This chain connects TRBV27 to TRBJ1-5; D call uncertain. Sequencing was carried out using peripheral blood. This sequence was found in a woman aged 60-70 years with COVID-19, enrolled during active disease. DNA for the CDR3: TGTGCCAGCAGACCTAGGAGACGGAGCAATCAGCCCCAGCATTTT. Its protein product is CASRPRRRSNQPQHF.